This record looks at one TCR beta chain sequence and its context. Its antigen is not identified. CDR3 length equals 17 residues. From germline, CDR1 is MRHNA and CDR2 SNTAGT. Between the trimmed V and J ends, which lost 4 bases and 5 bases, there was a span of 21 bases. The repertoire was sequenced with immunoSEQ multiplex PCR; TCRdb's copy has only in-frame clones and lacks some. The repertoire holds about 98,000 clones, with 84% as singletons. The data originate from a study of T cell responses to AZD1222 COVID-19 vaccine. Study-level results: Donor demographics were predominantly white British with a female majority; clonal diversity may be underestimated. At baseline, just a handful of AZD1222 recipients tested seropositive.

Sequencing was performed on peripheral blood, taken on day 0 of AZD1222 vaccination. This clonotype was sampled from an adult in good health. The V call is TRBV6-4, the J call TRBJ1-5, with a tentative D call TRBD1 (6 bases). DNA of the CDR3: TGTGCCAGCAGTGGTCTTGGCCGGGGGGGCGTTGATCAGCCCCAGCATTTT. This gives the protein CASSGLGRGGVDQPQHF.